This TCR beta chain is drawn from a study of blood T cell repertoires in COVID-19. Per the germline V gene, CDR1 is SGHRS and CDR2 is YFSETQ. This CDR3 is 14 amino acids long. The V end lost 0 bases, the J end lost 1 base, and 6 bases lay between the germline ends. Authors' processing steps: Estimation of nucleated cell counts relied on the amplification of reference gene primers. The protocol was immunoSEQ multiplex PCR, while the TCRdb copy is restricted to in-frame clones and leaves out a portion. That table supplies the V and J calls and clone size; D and trimming were determined from the DNA. In the table there are around 210,000 clones, around 88% of which are singletons.

The chain employs TRBV5-1 and TRBJ2-3; D is undetermined. The TCR sequence derives from a man between 18 and 29 years old with active or convalescent COVID-19. Sequences were obtained from peripheral blood. CDR3 bases: TGCGCCAGCAGCTTGGTTCCCGGCACAGATACGCAGTATTTT. Translating it yields CASSLVPGTDTQYF. Full variable domain (remainder filled in from reference TRBV5-1 and TRBJ2-3): KAGVTQTPRYLIKTRGQQVTLSCSPISGHRSVSWYQQTPGQGLQFLFEYFSETQRNKGNFPGRFSGRQFSNSRSEMNVSTLELGDSALYLCASSLVPGTDTQYFGPGTRLTVL.